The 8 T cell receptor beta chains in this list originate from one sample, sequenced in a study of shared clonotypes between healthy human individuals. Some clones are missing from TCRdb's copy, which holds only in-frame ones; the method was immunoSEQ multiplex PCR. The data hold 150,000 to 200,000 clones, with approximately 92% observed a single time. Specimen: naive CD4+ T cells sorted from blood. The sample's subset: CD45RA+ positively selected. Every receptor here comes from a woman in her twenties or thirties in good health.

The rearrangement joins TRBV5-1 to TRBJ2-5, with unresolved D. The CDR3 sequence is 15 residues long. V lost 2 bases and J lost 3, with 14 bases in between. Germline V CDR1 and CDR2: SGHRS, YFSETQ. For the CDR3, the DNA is TGCGCCAGCAGCTTTGTATCGGCTAGTAAAGAGACCCAGTACTTC. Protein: CASSFVSASKETQYF.

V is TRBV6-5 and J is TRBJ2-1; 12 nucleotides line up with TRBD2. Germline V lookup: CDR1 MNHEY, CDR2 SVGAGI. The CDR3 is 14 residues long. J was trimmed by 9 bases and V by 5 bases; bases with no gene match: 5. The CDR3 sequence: CASSQRTSGIEQFF. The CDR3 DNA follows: TGTGCCAGCAGTCAACGGACTAGCGGGATTGAGCAGTTCTTC.

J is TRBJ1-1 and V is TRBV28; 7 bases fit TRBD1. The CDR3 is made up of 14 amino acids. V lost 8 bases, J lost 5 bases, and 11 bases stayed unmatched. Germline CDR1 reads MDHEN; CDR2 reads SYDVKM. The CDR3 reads CASRNRGRMTEAFF. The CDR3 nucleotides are TGTGCCAGCCGGAACAGGGGTAGGATGACTGAAGCTTTCTTT.

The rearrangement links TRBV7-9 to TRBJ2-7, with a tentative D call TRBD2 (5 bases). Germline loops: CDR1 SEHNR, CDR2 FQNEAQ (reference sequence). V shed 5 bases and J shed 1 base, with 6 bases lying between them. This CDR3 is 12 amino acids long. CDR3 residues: CASSRGSYEQYF. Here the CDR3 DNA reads TGTGCCAGCAGCCGAGGGTCCTACGAGCAGTACTTC.

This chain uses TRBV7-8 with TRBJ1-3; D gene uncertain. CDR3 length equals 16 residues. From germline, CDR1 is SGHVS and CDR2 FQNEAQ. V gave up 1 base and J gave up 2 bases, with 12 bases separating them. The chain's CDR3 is CASSLGASTTGNTIYF. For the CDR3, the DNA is TGTGCCAGCAGCTTAGGTGCATCGACGACTGGAAACACCATATATTTT.

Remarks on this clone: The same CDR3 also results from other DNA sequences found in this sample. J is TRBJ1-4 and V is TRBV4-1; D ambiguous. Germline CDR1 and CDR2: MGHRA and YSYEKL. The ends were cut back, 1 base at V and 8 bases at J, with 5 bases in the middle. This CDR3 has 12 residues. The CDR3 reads CASSQVGEKLFF. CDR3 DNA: TGCGCCAGCAGCCAAGTAGGGGAAAAACTGTTTTTT.

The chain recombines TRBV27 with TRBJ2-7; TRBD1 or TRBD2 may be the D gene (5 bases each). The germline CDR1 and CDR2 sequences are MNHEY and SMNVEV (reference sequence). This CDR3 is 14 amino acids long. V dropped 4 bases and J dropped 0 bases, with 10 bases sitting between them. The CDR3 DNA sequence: TGTGCCAGCAGTTCCTGGGGGAGCTCCTACGAGCAGTACTTC. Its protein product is CASSSWGSSYEQYF.

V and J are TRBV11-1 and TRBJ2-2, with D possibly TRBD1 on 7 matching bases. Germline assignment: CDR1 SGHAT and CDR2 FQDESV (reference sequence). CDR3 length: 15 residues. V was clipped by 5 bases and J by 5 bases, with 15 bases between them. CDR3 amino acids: CASSQGEVGTGELFF. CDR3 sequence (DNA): TGTGCCAGCAGCCAGGGGGAGGTTGGGACCGGGGAGCTGTTTTTT. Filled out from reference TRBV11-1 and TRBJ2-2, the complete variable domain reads EAEVAQSPRYKITEKSQAVAFWCDPISGHATLYWYRQILGQGPELLVQFQDESVVDDSQLPKDRFSAERLKGVDSTLKIQPAELGDSAMYLCASSQGEVGTGELFFGEGSRLTVL.